This TCR beta chain was captured by sequencing in a study of Graves' ophthalmopathy and Graves' hyperthyroidism. The CDR3 is 18 residues long. With 1 base clipped from V and 0 bases from J, the junction kept 8 bases outside the gene matches. Germline loops: CDR1 MGHRA, CDR2 YSYEKL. Investigators amplified TCR beta CDR3 regions from RNA transcripts. An opening RT-PCR round employed HTBI primers and preceded a second-round multiplex PCR. A single record per CDR3 protein comes from TCRdb applying MiXCR to the multiplex PCR reads. The sample has approximately 330,000 distinct CDR3 sequences, 15% to 20% seen once; the top ten hold 12%. At least ten counts were recorded for this clonotype.

The chain has TRBV4-1 and TRBJ2-2; 7 nucleotides align to TRBD2. The TCR was taken from an adult man with Graves' ophthalmopathy. Sequencing was performed on peripheral blood. The CDR3 DNA sequence: TGCGCCAGCAGCCAAGTATTCCTAGCGGAGGCGAACACCGGGGAGCTGTTTTTT. Amino acids: CASSQVFLAEANTGELFF.